This TCR beta chain was observed in a study of radiotherapy plus CTLA-4 blockade in lung cancer. The wider study: Objective responses were seen in over 15% of patients, disease control in about 30%.

Profiling relied on immunoSEQ multiplex PCR, and the TCRdb table lists in-frame clones only, not all of them. Here the sample spans about 98,000 clones, 85% to 90% being singletons. This CDR3 region has 14 residues. Germline trimming cut 5 bases from V and 8 bases from J; bases unmatched to any gene: 10. Germline CDR1 and CDR2: MDHEN and SYDVKM. This clonotype was sampled from a human donor with non-small cell lung cancer that progressed on radiotherapy plus ipilimumab. The source material was peripheral blood, sampled from a patient treated with radiotherapy plus ipilimumab. V usage is TRBV28 and J usage is TRBJ1-2; 8 bases map to TRBD1. CDR3 nucleotide sequence: TGTGCCAGCAGTGCCGGACAGGGAACGTTAGGCTACACCTTC. Translated: CASSAGQGTLGYTF.